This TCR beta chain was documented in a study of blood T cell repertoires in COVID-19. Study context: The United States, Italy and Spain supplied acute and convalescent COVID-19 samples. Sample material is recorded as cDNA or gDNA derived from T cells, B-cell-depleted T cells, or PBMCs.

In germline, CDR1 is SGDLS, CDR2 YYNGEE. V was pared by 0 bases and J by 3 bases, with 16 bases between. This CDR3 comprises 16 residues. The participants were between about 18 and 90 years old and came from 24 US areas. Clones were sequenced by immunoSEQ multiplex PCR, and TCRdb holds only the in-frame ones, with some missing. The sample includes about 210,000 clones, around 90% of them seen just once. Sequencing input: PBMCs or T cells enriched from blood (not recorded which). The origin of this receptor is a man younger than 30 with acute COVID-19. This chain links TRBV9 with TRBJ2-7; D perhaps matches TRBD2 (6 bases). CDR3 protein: CASSVARKGLYYEQYF. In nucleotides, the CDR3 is TGTGCCAGCAGCGTAGCCCGGAAAGGACTATACTACGAGCAGTACTTC.